Shown below are 3 T cell receptor beta chains from a single sample sequenced in a study of T-cell memory formation after mild COVID-19. TCRdb re-called the 5' RACE reads through MiXCR, storing one row per CDR3 protein. The data contain 350,000 to 500,000 distinct CDR3 sequences, 20% of them singletons. Input material: PBMCs or a T cell subset sorted from them (not recorded which). The source is an adult woman who had mild COVID-19 (a few samples of this study predate the infection). Cell type and time point are not known.

The gene calls are TRBV7-9 and TRBJ1-1; D call uncertain. Deletions cut 2 bases from V and 0 bases from J, with 7 bases between. This CDR3 is 14 amino acids long. CDR1 and CDR2 from the germline V gene are SEHNR and FQNEAQ (reference sequence). CDR3 sequence: CASSLTKLNTEAFF. The CDR3 DNA sequence: TGTGCCAGCAGCTTAACAAAATTGAACACTGAAGCTTTCTTT. Drawing the rest from reference TRBV7-9 and TRBJ1-1, the complete variable domain is DTGVSQNPRHKITKRGQNVTFRCDPISEHNRLYWYRQTLGQGPEFLTYFQNEAQLEKSRLLSDRFSAERPKGSFSTLEIQRTEQGDSAMYLCASSLTKLNTEAFFGQGTRLTVV.

This clonotype was seen a few times. The chain links TRBV4-3 to TRBJ2-7, with TRBD2 as a possible D gene (5 bases). Trimming shortened V by 0 bases and J by 6 bases, and 12 bases separated the two germline ends. Looked up from germline, CDR1 is LGHNA and CDR2 is YSLEER. This CDR3 comprises 14 residues. CDR3 coding DNA: TGCGCCAGCAGCCAAGATATTCCGGGAAGCGAGCAGTACTTC. It is translated as CASSQDIPGSEQYF.

This rearrangement joins TRBV9 to TRBJ1-1; D may be TRBD1 (6 bases). Germline loops: CDR1 SGDLS, CDR2 YYNGEE. The CDR3 totals 17 residues. V was shortened by 3 bases and J by 3 bases, with 21 bases between the two germline ends. The CDR3 is CASSERGGLGVYTEAFF. CDR3 nucleotide sequence: TGTGCCAGCAGCGAAAGAGGGGGACTAGGGGTGTACACTGAAGCTTTCTTT.